The present entry profiles one T cell receptor beta chain with its context. Its antigen is unknown. The record has no base qualities; no much larger clone is one base away. For the CD8 naive samples, CD45RO-negative cells were positively selected for CCR7, yielding a CD45RA+CCR7+ population from which TemRA cells were excluded. Donors were healthy HIV-negative adults with no recently reported acute infections or vaccinations. Every donor was a Caucasian adult residing in Nashville, Tennessee, USA. After blood collection by leukapheresis, PBMCs were isolated using Ficoll-Histopaque density gradient centrifugation and then cryopreserved in the vapor phase of liquid nitrogen. Analytical flow cytometry was used to check the purity and quantity of each magnetically sorted T cell population. Genomic DNA was isolated from every sorted fraction and measured by UV absorbance on a Nanodrop 2000c. Using the deep immunoSEQ assay, TCR CDR3 regions were amplified from genomic DNA by multiplex PCR. Extracted genomic DNA from each cell subset was distributed evenly across all wells of several immunoSEQ 96-well plates, and each plate was treated as a replicate. For sorted subsets, each replicate PCR was loaded with roughly 0.2 ug genomic DNA, equivalent to 25,000 to 35,000 T cell genomes. The purified libraries were quantified using a Qubit 3.0 fluorometer, sized with a Bioanalyzer 2100, and then quantified again using the KAPA Library Quantification kit. A separate single-read 150-cycle Illumina NextSeq 550 flow cell was used to sequence each immunoSEQ 96-well plate. Under the source paper's analysis protocol: Because only junctional sequences without quality scores were contained in the immunoSEQ output, filtering matching that applied to full-length reads could not be performed. Sequences were annotated with PyIR, a Python wrapper for IgBLAST v1.9, using IMGT germline references to assign V/J genes and CDR3. Reads with weak V/J assignments (E-value above 1e-6), missing CDR3, stop codons, out-of-frame junctions, or ambiguous translated residues were removed. V3J clonotypes were defined as sequences sharing the same inferred V gene, J gene, and CDR3 amino acid sequence. Percentage overlap between repertoires was calculated by dividing the number of shared unique clonotypes by the size of the smaller repertoire. Richness of each repertoire was evaluated using RTK rarefaction, the Chao1 estimator, and Recon v2.1 estimates of unobserved clonotypes. Generation probabilities were computed with OLGA for all TCRbeta clonotypes obtained by the gDNA method from several donors. TCRdb limited this immuneACCESS table to in-frame rearrangements with V and J called. A share of clones is missing; checked studies link under half to unresolved V genes, and the rest is unexplained. V, J and clone size derive from that table, while D and trimming were established from the DNA sequence. The sample table shows 1.5 million to 2.5 million clones, and about 95% are seen once. More than 0.95% of the sample is held by the ten biggest clonotypes.

V is cut back by 3 bases and J by 2 bases, with 5 bases in the junction unmatched. Sequences SGDLS (CDR1) and YYNGEE (CDR2) are obtained from the germline V gene. Taken from cysteine to phenylalanine, the CDR3 has 17 residues. The DNA shown is the 51-base CDR3, in frame from base 1. This sample is part of a study of shared clonotypes between healthy human individuals (dated by TCRdb to about 2020). Study-level background: A couple of women and a few men aged 18 to 49 years were included in the cohort. The study deeply sequenced blood TCR repertoires of roughly five healthy adults to estimate repertoire size and the extent of clonotype sharing between individuals. For each donor, CD4 naive and CD4 memory were each run on three plates, CD8 naive on two plates, and CD8 memory on one plate. To increase sequencing depth and limit assay-specific biases, different laboratories used diverse techniques to prepare libraries and sequence TCR repertoires. Per donor, leukapheresis produced somewhere between about 0.94 and 8.9 billion PBMCs.

Broad study findings and their caveats: Estimated clonotype richness was generally larger for naive than for memory subsets. Sampling was limited to blood, and TCR repertoires in tissue likely differ from TCR repertoires in blood. Even with the large sequencing depth, rarefaction of the sorted-subset datasets indicated that sequencing was incomplete. Compared with non-shared clonotypes, the clonotypes found in all four sorted-subset donors had higher generation probabilities. The genetic and exposure-history diversity represented was limited by the small number of donors. Across several donors, approximately 4.6% of naive CD4, around 3.5% of naive CD8, under 2.5% of memory CD4, and approximately 0.4% of memory CD8 clonotypes were shared. Pairwise subsampling indicated that sequencing depth was expected to affect the degree of clonotype sharing among donors.

The chain was built from TRBV9 and TRBJ2-3, and TRBD2 matches 14 of the central bases. Sequenced input: naive CD8+ T cells sorted from blood. Explained via the paper, the cell subset or site label denotes: CD45RA+CCR7+. The TCR was taken from a man between 18 and 35 years old in good health. The CDR3 has the sequence CASSEGTSGGFTDTQYF. In nucleotides, the sequence is TGTGCCAGCAGCGAAGGGACTAGCGGGGGATTCACAGATACGCAGTATTTT.